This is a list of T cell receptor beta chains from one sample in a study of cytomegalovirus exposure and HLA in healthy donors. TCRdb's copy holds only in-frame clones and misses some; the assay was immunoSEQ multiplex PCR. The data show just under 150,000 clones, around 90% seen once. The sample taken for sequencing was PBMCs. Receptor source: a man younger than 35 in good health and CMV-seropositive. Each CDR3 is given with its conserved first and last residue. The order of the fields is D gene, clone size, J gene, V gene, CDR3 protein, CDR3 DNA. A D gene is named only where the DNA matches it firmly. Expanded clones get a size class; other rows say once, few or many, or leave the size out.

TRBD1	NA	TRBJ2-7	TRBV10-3	CAIRGTESYEQYF	TGTGCCATCAGGGGGACAGAATCCTACGAGCAGTACTTC
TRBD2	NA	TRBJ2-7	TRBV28	CASSSSSPGLAGIYEQYF	TGTGCCAGCAGTTCTTCCTCCCCGGGACTAGCGGGGATCTACGAGCAGTACTTC
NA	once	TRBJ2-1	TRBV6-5	CAEAGYYNEQFF	TGTGCCGAGGCGGGATACTACAATGAGCAGTTCTTC
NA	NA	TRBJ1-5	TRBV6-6	CASSYEAYYQPQHF	TGTGCCAGCAGTTACGAGGCGTACTATCAGCCCCAGCATTTT
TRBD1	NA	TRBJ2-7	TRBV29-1	CSVVDRGEQYF	TGCAGCGTTGTGGACAGGGGCGAGCAGTACTTC
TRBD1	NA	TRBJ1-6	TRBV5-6	CASSRGTGLNSPLHF	TGTGCCAGCAGCAGAGGGACAGGGCTTAATTCACCCCTCCACTTT
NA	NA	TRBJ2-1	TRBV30	CAWSVGQGLPNEQFF	TGTGCCTGGAGTGTAGGGCAGGGGTTACCCAATGAGCAGTTCTTC
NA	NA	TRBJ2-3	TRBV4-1	CASSQAPPDTQYF	TGCGCCAGCAGCCAGGCACCGCCAGATACGCAGTATTTT
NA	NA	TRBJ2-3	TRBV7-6	CASSLALSGADTQYF	TGTGCCAGCAGCTTAGCGTTGTCCGGGGCAGATACGCAGTATTTT
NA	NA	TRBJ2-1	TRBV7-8	CASSLNFAEHNEQFF	TGTGCCAGCAGCTTAAACTTTGCGGAGCACAATGAGCAGTTCTTC
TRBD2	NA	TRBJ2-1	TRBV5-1	CASSTLAGTNEQFF	TGCGCCAGCAGCACCCTAGCGGGAACTAATGAGCAGTTCTTC
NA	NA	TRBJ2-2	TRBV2	CASKWRNTGELFF	TGTGCCAGCAAATGGAGGAACACCGGGGAGCTGTTTTTT
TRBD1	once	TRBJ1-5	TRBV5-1	CAALAAEGQGPNSNQPQHF	TGCGCCGCACTGGCCGCGGAAGGACAGGGCCCCAATAGCAATCAGCCCCAGCATTTT
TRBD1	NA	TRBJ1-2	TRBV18	CASSPGQTIVYGYTF	TGTGCCAGCTCACCGGGACAGACCATTGTCTATGGCTACACCTTC
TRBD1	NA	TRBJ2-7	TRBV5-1	CASSLTGTGGYEQYF	TGCGCCAGCAGCTTAACCGGGACAGGGGGCTACGAGCAGTACTTC
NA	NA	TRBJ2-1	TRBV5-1	CASSLALAGRVYNEQFF	TGCGCCAGCAGCTTGGCTCTGGCGGGACGGGTTTACAATGAGCAGTTCTTC
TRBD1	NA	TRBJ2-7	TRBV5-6	CASSTGTGTARQYF	TGTGCCAGCAGCACCGGGACAGGGACGGCACGGCAGTACTTC
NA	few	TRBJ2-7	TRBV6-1	CATRSYEQYF	TGTGCCACGCGCTCCTACGAGCAGTACTTC
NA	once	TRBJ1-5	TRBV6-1	CASSLMGHQPQHF	TGTGCCAGCAGTTTGATGGGGCATCAGCCCCAGCATTTT
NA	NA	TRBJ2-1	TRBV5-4	CASSFSPTDNYNEQFF	TGTGCCAGCAGCTTTTCTCCGACAGACAATTACAATGAGCAGTTCTTC
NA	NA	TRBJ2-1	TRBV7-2	CASSLTSLGYNEQFF	TGTGCCAGCAGCTTAACTAGCCTGGGGTACAATGAGCAGTTCTTC
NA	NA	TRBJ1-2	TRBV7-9	CASSLGAGSRGYTF	TGTGCCAGCAGCTTAGGGGCGGGGAGCAGAGGCTACACCTTC
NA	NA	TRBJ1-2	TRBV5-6	CASSSPERGPYGYTF	TGTGCCAGCAGCTCCCCCGAGCGGGGTCCCTATGGCTACACCTTC
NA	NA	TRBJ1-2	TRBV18	CASSPVYLYGYTF	TGTGCCAGCTCACCGGTCTATCTCTATGGCTACACCTTC
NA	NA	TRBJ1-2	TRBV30	CAWFRREIIYGYTF	TGTGCCTGGTTTAGACGGGAAATAATCTATGGCTACACCTTC
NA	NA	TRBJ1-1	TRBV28	CASSSVDTEAFF	TGTGCCAGCAGTTCGGTGGACACTGAAGCTTTCTTT
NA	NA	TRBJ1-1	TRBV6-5	CASSPQVGGGTEAFF	TGTGCCAGCAGTCCACAGGTGGGGGGGGGCACTGAAGCTTTCTTT
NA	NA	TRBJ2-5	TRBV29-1	CSVEGTGGELKTQYF	TGCAGCGTTGAGGGTACAGGTGGAGAGTTAAAGACCCAGTACTTC
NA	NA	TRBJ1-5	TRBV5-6	CASSLGDQPQHF	TGTGCCAGCAGCTTGGGAGATCAGCCCCAGCATTTT
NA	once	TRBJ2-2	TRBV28	CASSLQRGASNTGELFF	TGTGCCAGCAGTTTACAACGGGGGGCCTCGAACACCGGGGAGCTGTTTTTT
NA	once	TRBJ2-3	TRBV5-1	CASSLSRTTAASTDTQYF	TGCGCCAGCAGCTTGAGTAGGACTACCGCTGCTAGCACAGATACGCAGTATTTT
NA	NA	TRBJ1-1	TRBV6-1	CASSVGGMNTEAFF	TGTGCCAGCAGTGTGGGGGGGATGAACACTGAAGCTTTCTTT